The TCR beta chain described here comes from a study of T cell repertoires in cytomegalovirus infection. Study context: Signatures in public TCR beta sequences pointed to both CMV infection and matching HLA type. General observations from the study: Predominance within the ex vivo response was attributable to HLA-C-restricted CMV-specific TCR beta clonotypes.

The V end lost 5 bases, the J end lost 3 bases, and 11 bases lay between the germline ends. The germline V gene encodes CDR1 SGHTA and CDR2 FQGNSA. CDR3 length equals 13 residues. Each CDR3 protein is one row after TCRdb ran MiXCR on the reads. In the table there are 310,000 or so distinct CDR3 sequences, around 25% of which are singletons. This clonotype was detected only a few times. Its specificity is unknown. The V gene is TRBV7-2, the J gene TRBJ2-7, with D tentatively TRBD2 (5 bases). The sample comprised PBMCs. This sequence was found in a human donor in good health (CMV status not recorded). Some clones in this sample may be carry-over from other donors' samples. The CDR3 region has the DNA TGTGCCAGCAGCCGGACTGGGTTCTACGAGCAGTACTTC. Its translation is CASSRTGFYEQYF.